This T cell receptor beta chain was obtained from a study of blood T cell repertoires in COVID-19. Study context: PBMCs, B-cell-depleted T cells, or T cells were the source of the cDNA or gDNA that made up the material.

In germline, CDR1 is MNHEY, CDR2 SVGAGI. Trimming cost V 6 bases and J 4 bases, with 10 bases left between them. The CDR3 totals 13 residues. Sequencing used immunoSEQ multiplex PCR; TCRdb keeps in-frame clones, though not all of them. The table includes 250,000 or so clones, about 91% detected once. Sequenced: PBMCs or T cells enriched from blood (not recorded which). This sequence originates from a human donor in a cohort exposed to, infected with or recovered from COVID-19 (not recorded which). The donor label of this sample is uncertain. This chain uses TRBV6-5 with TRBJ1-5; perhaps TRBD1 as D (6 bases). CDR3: CASRQGINQPQHF. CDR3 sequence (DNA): TGTGCCAGCAGGCAGGGGATAAATCAGCCCCAGCATTTT.